These 7 T cell receptor beta chains were sequenced from one sample in a study of blood T cell repertoires in COVID-19. TCRdb's copy holds only in-frame clones and misses some; the assay was immunoSEQ multiplex PCR. This sample has about 330,000 clones, with 92% found just once. Source material: PBMCs or T cells enriched from blood (not recorded which). All receptors come from a woman in her twenties or thirties who had recovered from COVID-19.

With regard to this clone: This sample also contains other DNA sequences that code for the same CDR3. The chain couples TRBV7-9 to TRBJ2-7; D is unresolved. Germline CDR1 and CDR2: SEHNR and FQNEAQ (reference sequence). The CDR3 is 12 amino acids. The V gene lost 2 bases and the J gene lost 3 bases, with 5 bases spanning the gap. The CDR3 bases are TGTGCCAGCAGCTTACGAGGCTACGAGCAGTACTTC. Translating gives CASSLRGYEQYF.

The J gene is TRBJ2-1, the V gene TRBV23-1; weak D call: TRBD2 (5 bases). TRBV23-1 carries the ORF label, with uncertain function. V was clipped by 4 bases and J by 8 bases, with 21 bases between them. There are 16 residues in the CDR3. CDR3 in amino acids: CASSLKIRDKFHEQFF. In DNA, the CDR3 is TGCGCCAGCAGTCTAAAAATCCGGGATAAATTCCATGAGCAGTTCTTC.

This chain uses TRBV2 with TRBJ2-5; possibly TRBD2 for D (7 bases). The CDR3 is 13 residues long. Germline lookup yields CDR1 SNHLY and CDR2 FYNNEI. The ends were cut back, 7 bases at V and 7 bases at J, with 16 bases in the middle. The CDR3: CASTAGAPGTQYF. The CDR3 nucleotides are TGTGCCAGCACGGCGGGGGCCCCCGGGACCCAGTACTTC. The full variable domain, in which reference TRBV2 and TRBJ2-5 provide the parts outside the CDR3, is EPEVTQTPSHQVTQMGQEVILRCVPISNHLYFYWYRQILGQKVEFLVSFYNNEISEKSEIFDDQFSVERPDGSNFTLKIRSTKLEDSAMYFCASTAGAPGTQYFGPGTRLLVL.

The chain recombines TRBV30 with TRBJ1-1; D perhaps matches TRBD1 (6 bases). Trimming took 0 bases from V and 5 from J, leaving 10 bases between them. CDR3 length: 13 amino acids. The germline V gene has CDR1 GTSNPN and CDR2 SVGIG (reference sequence). CDR3 nucleotide sequence: TGTGCCTGGAGTGTAAATCAGGGGACTGAAGCTTTCTTT. Amino acids: CAWSVNQGTEAFF.

This chain uses TRBV28 with TRBJ1-2; 7 bases are shared with TRBD1. CDR3 size: 14 residues. Germline V gene sequence: CDR1 MDHEN, CDR2 SYDVKM. J was trimmed by 13 bases and V by 5 bases; bases with no gene match: 16. Here the CDR3 reads CASSPYPDRAASTF. CDR3 nucleotides: TGTGCCAGCAGTCCATACCCCGACAGGGCAGCGTCCACCTTC.

This clone has a single count. The genes are TRBV6-5 and TRBJ2-7; 7 bases match TRBD2. The CDR3 extends over 14 amino acids. Germline-derived CDR1 and CDR2 are MNHEY and SVGAGI. V was pared by 6 bases and J by 1 base, with 6 bases of the junction left unmatched. DNA for the CDR3: TGTGCCAGCAGGAACCAACTAGCGTCCTACGAGCAGTACTTC. It encodes CASRNQLASYEQYF.

The rearrangement joins TRBV21-1 to TRBJ1-6. TRBV21-1 is annotated as a pseudogene. This CDR3 comprises 12 residues. The CDR3 sequence: CASSSWSSPLHF. The CDR3 coding sequence is TGTGCCAGCAGTTCCTGGAGTTCACCCCTCCACTTT.